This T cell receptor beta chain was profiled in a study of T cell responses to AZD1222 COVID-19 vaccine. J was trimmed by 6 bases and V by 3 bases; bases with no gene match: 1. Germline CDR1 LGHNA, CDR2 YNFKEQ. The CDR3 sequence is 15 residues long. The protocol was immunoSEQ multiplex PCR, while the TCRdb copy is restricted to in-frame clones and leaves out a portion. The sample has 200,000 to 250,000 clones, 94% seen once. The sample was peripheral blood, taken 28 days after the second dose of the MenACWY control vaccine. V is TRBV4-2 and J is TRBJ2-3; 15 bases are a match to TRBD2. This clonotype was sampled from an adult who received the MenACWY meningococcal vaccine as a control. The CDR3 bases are TGTGCCAGCAGCCACGGGACTAGCGGGGGGGATACGCAGTATTTT. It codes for CASSHGTSGGDTQYF.